This record concerns one TCR beta chain sequence. Profiled with immunoSEQ multiplex PCR; TCRdb holds only in-frame clones, not every one. The sample shows about 100,000 clones, 75% to 85% of them seen only once. This CDR3 contains 14 residues. Germline V CDR1 and CDR2: SNHLY, FYNNEI. J was trimmed by 9 bases and V by 6 bases; bases with no gene match: 6. The sample comes from a study of T cell clones after liver transplantation. Study details: Apart from a few HCV-positive recipients, transplants were for non-autoimmune, non-viral reasons.

V usage is TRBV2 and J usage is TRBJ2-1; TRBD2 aligns across 12 bases. The sequenced sample was CD4+ T cells from blood, obtained before liver transplant. The sequence came from a human donor who received a liver transplant. CDR3: CASSSSGRGVEQFF. CDR3 DNA sequence: TGTGCCAGCAGCTCTAGCGGGAGGGGGGTTGAGCAGTTCTTC.